The 24 T cell receptor beta chains below all came from one sample that was sequenced in a study of radiation and T cells in renal cell carcinoma. Measured with immunoSEQ multiplex PCR; TCRdb has only the in-frame clones, and not every one. Of about 88,000 clones in the sample, 86% are singletons; the top ten hold roughly 8%. Regarding time point: baseline pretreatment blood. As for treatment: 15 Gy SBRT to primary tumor, nephrectomy 4 weeks later. Sequencing used blood, obtained from a patient whose treatment included radiotherapy and nephrectomy. The receptors were sampled from a middle-aged man with renal cell carcinoma.

CDR3 nucleotides: TGTGCCAGCAGCTCCCTGGGAACAGCGACTGGTCCCCTCCACTTT. Amino acid sequence: CASSSLGTATGPLHF. This rearrangement joins TRBV7-6 to TRBJ1-6; D not certain. V lost 4 bases to trimming and J lost 13 bases, with 20 bases between them. CDR3 size: 15 residues. Germline CDR1 and CDR2: SGHVS and FNYEAQ.

The V and J genes are TRBV7-3 and TRBJ1-5; tentatively, D is TRBD1 (6 bases). The CDR3 is made up of 13 amino acids. With 2 bases removed from V and 4 bases from J, the gap between germline ends came to 6 bases. Per the germline V gene, CDR1 is SGHTA and CDR2 is FQGTGA. The CDR3 DNA follows: TGTGCCAGCAGCTTAGACAGGAATCAGCCCCAGCATTTT. Protein product: CASSLDRNQPQHF. The variable domain in full, completed from reference TRBV7-3 and TRBJ1-5, reads GAGVSQTPSNKVTEKGKYVELRCDPISGHTALYWYRQSLGQGPEFLIYFQGTGAADDSGLPNDRFFAVRPEGSVSTLKIQRTERGDSAVYLCASSLDRNQPQHFGDGTRLSIL.

V is TRBV7-9 and J is TRBJ2-5; 11 bases align to TRBD1. Germline trimming cut 5 bases from V and 1 base from J; bases unmatched to any gene: 3. The CDR3 has 15 residues. Germline values: CDR1 SEHNR, CDR2 FQNEAQ (reference sequence). The CDR3 spells CASSGTGGFQETQYF. CDR3 nucleotide sequence: TGTGCCAGCAGCGGGACAGGGGGATTCCAAGAGACCCAGTACTTC.

This chain links TRBV4-2 with TRBJ2-5; maybe TRBD1 (6 bases). Germline CDR1 is LGHNA and CDR2 is YNFKEQ. The germline V and J ends were trimmed by 1 base and 5 bases, with 20 bases remaining between them. The CDR3 loop spans 17 amino acids. CDR3 in DNA: TGTGCCAGCAGCCAAGGGCTAGCAGGGGCAGCCGAGGAGACCCAGTACTTC. It yields the protein CASSQGLAGAAEETQYF.

This sequence joins TRBV9 and TRBJ2-3; 9 nucleotides agree with TRBD2. CDR1 SGDLS and CDR2 YYNGEE come from the germline V gene. The CDR3 spans 14 residues. V trimming: 0 bases; J trimming: 9 bases; junction bases outside the gene matches: 5. CDR3 bases: TGTGCCAGCAGCGTAGCCAGCGGGGGGCCGACGCAGTATTTT. Translated, it gives CASSVASGGPTQYF.

A word on this clone: The sample contains more than one DNA sequence encoding this CDR3. The J gene is TRBJ2-5, the V gene TRBV9; D is undetermined. CDR1 is SGDLS and CDR2 is YYNGEE in the germline V gene. The V and J ends lost 4 bases and 0 bases respectively, with 7 bases between them. The CDR3 extends over 13 amino acids. For the CDR3, the DNA is TGTGCCAGCAGCCCCGGGTACCAAGAGACCCAGTACTTC. It is translated as CASSPGYQETQYF.

This CDR3 is CASSDARSIAAYTF. CDR3 coding DNA: TGTGCCAGCAGCGACGCGCGATCGATTGCGGCCTACACCTTC. The V and J genes are TRBV25-1 and TRBJ1-2; D remains unclear. CDR3 size: 14 residues. The germline CDR1 and CDR2 sequences are MGHDK and SYGVNS. Deletions cut 6 bases from V and 10 bases from J, with 21 bases between.

CDR3 in amino acids: CASSSAEGSLTDTQYF. In DNA form, the CDR3 reads TGTGCCAGCAGCTCGGCGGAGGGGTCCCTCACAGATACGCAGTATTTT. The J gene is TRBJ2-3, the V gene TRBV5-4, with D possibly being TRBD2 (6 bases). Germline V gives CDR1 SGHNT, CDR2 YYREEE (reference sequence). V lost 3 bases to trimming and J lost 2 bases, with 16 bases between them. The CDR3 loop spans 16 amino acids.

This chain joins TRBV29-1 and TRBJ2-1; D is unresolved. Germline V gene data show CDR1 as SQVTM and CDR2 as ANQGSEA. CDR3 length equals 11 residues. With 2 bases removed from V and 8 bases from J, the gap between germline ends came to 7 bases. The CDR3 loop is CSVELVDEQFF. The CDR3 DNA sequence: TGCAGCGTTGAATTAGTAGATGAGCAGTTCTTC.

V usage is TRBV9 and J usage is TRBJ2-1, with D maybe TRBD1 (5 bases). This CDR3 spans 13 amino acids. Deletions cut 3 bases from V and 16 bases from J, with 20 bases between. Germline V gene sequence: CDR1 SGDLS, CDR2 YYNGEE. The CDR3, as DNA: TGTGCCAGCAGCGAACGGACAACTTCAATGGGATTCTTC. This encodes CASSERTTSMGFF. Drawing the rest from reference TRBV9 and TRBJ2-1, the complete variable domain is DSGVTQTPKHLITATGQRVTLRCSPRSGDLSVYWYQQSLDQGLQFLIQYYNGEERAKGNILERFSAQQFPDLHSELNLSSLELGDSALYFCASSERTTSMGFFGPGTRLTVL.

This clone was seen only a few times. V usage is TRBV7-2 and J usage is TRBJ2-2; 8 bases agree with TRBD2. This CDR3 region has 14 residues. Germline-derived CDR1 and CDR2 are SGHTA and FQGNSA. J was trimmed by 5 bases and V by 6 bases; bases with no gene match: 5. CDR3 nucleotide sequence: TGTGCCAGCAGGAAGAGCGGGGGTACCGGGGAGCTGTTTTTT. Translated, it gives CASRKSGGTGELFF.

This rearrangement joins TRBV9 to TRBJ2-3; no clear D. This CDR3 has 15 residues. V lost 4 bases and J 0 bases, leaving 12 bases between the germline ends. Germline CDR1 is SGDLS and CDR2 is YYNGEE. CDR3 region: CASSPQHPSTDTQYF. CDR3 DNA sequence: TGTGCCAGCAGCCCCCAGCACCCTAGCACAGATACGCAGTATTTT.

The chain combines TRBV2 with TRBJ1-5, with a weak D call TRBD1 (5 bases). Deletions cut 7 bases from V and 9 bases from J, with 13 bases between. The CDR3 loop spans 12 amino acids. Germline loops: CDR1 SNHLY, CDR2 FYNNEI. The CDR3 protein is CASTGGGAPQHF. In DNA, the CDR3 is TGTGCCAGCACTGGGGGAGGTGCGCCCCAGCATTTT.

As for this clone: In the same sample, other DNA sequences code for this CDR3. The chain is built from TRBV18 and TRBJ1-1; possibly TRBD1 for D (5 bases). The CDR3 consists of 13 residues. Germline CDR1 reads KGHSH; CDR2 reads LQKENI. V was cut by 4 bases and J by 3 bases, with 9 bases left in between. As DNA, the CDR3 is TGTGCCAGCTCACGTGGCAGGGACACTGAAGCTTTCTTT. Residues: CASSRGRDTEAFF. The complete variable domain, with remaining parts taken from reference TRBV18 and TRBJ1-1, reads NAGVMQNPRHLVRRRGQEARLRCSPMKGHSHVYWYRQLPEEGLKFMVYLQKENIIDESGMPKERFSAEFPKEGPSILRIQQVVRGDSAAYFCASSRGRDTEAFFGQGTRLTVV.

The V gene is TRBV5-6, the J gene TRBJ1-4; 9 bases agree with TRBD1. Germline lookup yields CDR1 SGHDT and CDR2 YYEEEE. V trimming: 4 bases; J trimming: 0 bases; junction bases outside the gene matches: 13. The CDR3 spans 19 residues. The CDR3 is CASSADRGRLYTTNEKLFF. CDR3 coding DNA: TGTGCCAGCAGCGCGGACAGGGGTAGGCTATATACAACTAATGAAAAACTGTTTTTT.

This sequence joins TRBV7-9 and TRBJ2-3; perhaps TRBD1 as D (6 bases). This CDR3 has 13 amino acids. Germline V gene lookup returns CDR1 SEHNR and CDR2 FQNEAQ (reference sequence). Trimming cost V 5 bases and J 4 bases, with 10 bases left between them. The CDR3 protein is CASSPGAPDTQYF. Here the CDR3 DNA reads TGTGCCAGCAGCCCAGGGGCTCCAGATACGCAGTATTTT.

There are a few counts of this clone. This chain uses TRBV4-1 with TRBJ2-1; TRBD2 matches at 9 bases. In germline, CDR1 is MGHRA, CDR2 YSYEKL. This CDR3 region has 18 residues. The J segment lost 5 bases and the V segment lost 2 bases, leaving 13 bases of the junction unmatched. This chain's CDR3 is CASSQYYGGTSLNNEQFF. The CDR3 DNA reads TGCGCCAGCAGCCAATACTATGGGGGGACTAGCCTGAACAATGAGCAGTTCTTC.

The chain couples TRBV28 to TRBJ2-7; D remains ambiguous. The germline V and J ends were trimmed by 3 bases and 6 bases, with 18 bases remaining between them. Per germline, CDR1 MDHEN and CDR2 SYDVKM. The CDR3 has 15 amino acids. The CDR3 region is CASSLPLGRQVEQYF. As DNA, the CDR3 is TGTGCCAGCAGTTTGCCCCTCGGCCGGCAGGTCGAGCAGTACTTC.

This chain links TRBV19 with TRBJ2-7, with 8 nucleotides matching TRBD1. Unmatched junction bases numbered 3, after V lost 6 bases and J lost 2 bases. Germline V CDR1 and CDR2: LNHDA, SQIVND (reference sequence). The CDR3 has 13 amino acids. The CDR3: CASSDRGTYEQYF. The CDR3 region has the DNA TGTGCCAGTAGCGACAGGGGAACCTACGAGCAGTACTTC.

CDR3: CATSTNAPSGRSGELFF. CDR3 DNA sequence: TGTGCCACCAGCACAAATGCGCCTAGCGGGAGGTCGGGGGAGCTGTTTTTT. This rearrangement joins TRBV15 to TRBJ2-2, with 11 nucleotides matching TRBD2. CDR1 is LNHNV, CDR2 YYDKDF, per germline (reference sequence). The junction had 12 bases not matched to a gene; V was cut back by 4 bases and J by 8 bases. The CDR3 contains 17 residues.

The J gene is TRBJ2-2, the V gene TRBV7-6, with TRBD2 matching over 8 bases. J lost 6 bases, V lost 1 base, and 7 bases had no gene match. The CDR3 covers 16 residues. Germline assignment: CDR1 SGHVS and CDR2 FNYEAQ. The DNA for the CDR3 is TGTGCCAGCAGCTTAGGGTCTGGACTAGCCGCCGGGGAGCTGTTTTTT. Translation: CASSLGSGLAAGELFF.

This chain uses TRBV7-2 with TRBJ2-3, with 7 bases identical to TRBD1. J lost 2 bases, V lost 7 bases, and 9 bases had no gene match. CDR3 length: 15 residues. CDR1 SGHTA and CDR2 FQGNSA come from the germline V gene. The CDR3 is CASTPGGSFTDTQYF. As DNA, the CDR3 is TGTGCCAGCACCCCAGGGGGATCATTCACAGATACGCAGTATTTT.

V gene TRBV5-1 combines with J gene TRBJ2-7; possibly TRBD1 for D (6 bases). Germline lookup yields CDR1 SGHRS and CDR2 YFSETQ. V was cut by 3 bases and J by 4 bases, with 23 bases left in between. The CDR3 runs 17 residues. This CDR3 reads CASSSSPHLDSFYEQYF. The DNA of the CDR3 is TGCGCCAGCAGCTCAAGCCCTCATTTGGACAGTTTTTACGAGCAGTACTTC.

V and J are TRBV27 and TRBJ2-7, with D possibly TRBD1 on 6 matching bases. Germline-derived CDR1 and CDR2 are MNHEY and SMNVEV (reference sequence). CDR3 length: 13 residues. Trimming removed 6 bases at V and 3 bases at J, with 12 bases between. The CDR3 reads CASRQGQLYEQYF. In DNA, the CDR3 is TGTGCCAGCAGACAGGGACAACTCTACGAGCAGTACTTC.